These 30 T cell receptor beta chains were sequenced from one sample in a study of graft-versus-host responses after intestinal transplantation. These TCRs are of unknown antigen specificity. Clones were read by immunoSEQ multiplex PCR, and TCRdb kept only the in-frame ones, dropping some. The sample contains about 120,000 clones, about 95% of which appear only once. The starting material was unstimulated CD8+ T cells sorted from spleen or lymph node cells, obtained before intestinal transplant. The receptors here all came from a human donor who received an intestinal transplant.

The chain joins TRBV6-1 to TRBJ1-5; 7 bases agree with TRBD1. Looked up from germline, CDR1 is MNHNS and CDR2 is SASEGT. The V segment lost 10 bases and the J segment 7 bases; nucleotides outside the gene matches: 16. The CDR3 is 15 amino acids. The DNA for the CDR3 is TGTGCCATCAGCACTACAGGGGACCCCTGGCAGCCCCAGCATTTT. It specifies CAISTTGDPWQPQHF.

This chain links TRBV7-6 with TRBJ2-5; 11 bases line up with TRBD2. The end of the DNA aligns better with TRBJ2-7, so the J call may be wrong. This CDR3 is 15 amino acids long. Germline CDR1 is SGHVS and CDR2 is FNYEAQ. The CDR3 bases are TGTGCCAGCAGCTCGGGGACTAGCGGATTCTACGAGCAGTACTTC. Its protein is CASSSGTSGFYEQYF.

This chain joins TRBV28 and TRBJ2-7; D not certain. Trimming took 5 bases from V and 4 from J, leaving 18 bases between them. The CDR3 is made up of 15 amino acids. Germline CDR1 and CDR2: MDHEN and SYDVKM. CDR3 bases: TGTGCCAGCAGTGGGGATGGCCACCCCTTTTACGAGCAGTACTTC. Translation: CASSGDGHPFYEQYF.

This chain joins TRBV27 and TRBJ2-1; tentative D call: TRBD2 (6 bases). Germline V gene lookup returns CDR1 MNHEY and CDR2 SMNVEV (reference sequence). V lost 5 bases and J lost 4, with 15 bases in between. This CDR3 has 15 residues. The CDR3 sequence is CASSIMAGGYNEQFF. In nucleotides, the CDR3 is TGTGCCAGCAGTATAATGGCAGGAGGGTACAATGAGCAGTTCTTC.

The chain uses TRBV5-6 and TRBJ2-1, with 7 positions matching TRBD2. The length of the CDR3 is 14 residues. J was trimmed by 3 bases and V by 3 bases; bases with no gene match: 3. Per the germline V gene, CDR1 is SGHDT and CDR2 is YYEEEE. The CDR3 DNA reads TGTGCCAGCAGCTCGCGGGGGAGCTACAATGAGCAGTTCTTC. It codes for CASSSRGSYNEQFF. The full variable domain, with the rest looked up from reference TRBV5-6 and TRBJ2-1, is DAGVTQSPTHLIKTRGQQVTLRCSPKSGHDTVSWYQQALGQGPQFIFQYYEEEERQRGNFPDRFSGHQFPNYSSELNVNALLLGDSALYLCASSSRGSYNEQFFGPGTRLTVL.

The genes are TRBV4-2 and TRBJ2-7; the D is unclear. CDR1 is LGHNA and CDR2 is YNFKEQ in the germline V gene. V lost 0 bases and J 4 bases, leaving 10 bases between the germline ends. This CDR3 comprises 14 residues. In nucleotides, the CDR3 is TGTGCCAGCAGCCAAGAGGTGACTTCTTACGAGCAGTACTTC. Amino acid sequence: CASSQEVTSYEQYF.

The rearrangement links TRBV27 to TRBJ1-1; D unclear. Looked up from germline, CDR1 is MNHEY and CDR2 is SMNVEV (reference sequence). Trimming took off 4 bases at V and 4 bases at J, with 22 bases between the two ends. The CDR3 consists of 17 residues. The CDR3 region is CASSSPLIRGVGTEAFF. The DNA of the CDR3 is TGTGCCAGCAGTTCACCCCTGATCCGTGGGGTCGGCACTGAAGCTTTCTTT.

The rearrangement uses TRBV4-1 and TRBJ2-5, with 11 nucleotides matching TRBD2. Germline V gene sequence: CDR1 MGHRA, CDR2 YSYEKL. Trimming at V came to 9 bases and at J to 4 bases, leaving 10 bases not matched to a gene. The CDR3 loop spans 15 amino acids. The CDR3 here is CASRRVTSGRETQYF. DNA of the CDR3: TGCGCCAGTAGGAGGGTAACTAGCGGGAGAGAGACCCAGTACTTC.

The J gene is TRBJ2-7, the V gene TRBV5-1; 8 bases fit TRBD1. With 2 bases clipped from V and 0 bases from J, the junction kept 4 bases outside the gene matches. Looked up from germline, CDR1 is SGHRS and CDR2 is YFSETQ. CDR3 size: 15 residues. The CDR3 nucleotides read TGCGCCAGCAGCTTTGGGGACAGGACCTCCTACGAGCAGTACTTC. Encoded protein: CASSFGDRTSYEQYF.

Notes on this clone: Other DNA sequences in the same sample also yield this CDR3. V and J are TRBV28 and TRBJ2-5; 11 nucleotides align to TRBD1. With 6 bases clipped from V and 5 bases from J, the junction kept 2 bases outside the gene matches. Per the germline V gene, CDR1 is MDHEN and CDR2 is SYDVKM. The CDR3 is 13 amino acids. CDR3 DNA: TGTGCCAGCAGCGGGACAGGGGGGGAGACCCAGTACTTC. Residues: CASSGTGGETQYF.

The chain couples TRBV6-5 to TRBJ1-1; D call uncertain. The CDR3 sequence is 12 residues long. Germline V lookup: CDR1 MNHEY, CDR2 SVGAGI. Trimming took 6 bases from V and 5 from J, leaving 10 bases between them. The CDR3 sequence: CASRGLGTEAFF. Here the CDR3 DNA reads TGTGCCAGCAGAGGGTTGGGTACTGAAGCTTTCTTT.

This chain uses TRBV4-1 with TRBJ2-2; D is ambiguous. The CDR3 is 15 amino acids. The germline V and J ends were trimmed by 0 bases and 5 bases, with 10 bases remaining between them. In germline, CDR1 is MGHRA, CDR2 YSYEKL. The CDR3 DNA reads as TGCGCCAGCAGCCAAGACCCCCGGATGACCGGGGAGCTGTTTTTT. It is translated as CASSQDPRMTGELFF.

The count of this clone is one. V gene TRBV7-9 combines with J gene TRBJ2-1; a possible D gene is TRBD2 (6 bases). Germline CDR1 reads SEHNR; CDR2 reads FQNEAQ (reference sequence). This CDR3 contains 13 residues. Trimming stripped 4 bases from V and 10 bases from J, with 14 bases between. The CDR3 region has the DNA TGTGCCAGCAGCTGGGACTGGGAAGGAGAGCAGTTCTTC. Amino acid sequence: CASSWDWEGEQFF.

J is TRBJ1-1 and V is TRBV6-5; maybe TRBD1 (5 bases). V lost 2 bases and J lost 7, with 17 bases in between. Germline V CDR1 and CDR2: MNHEY, SVGAGI. The CDR3 sequence is 15 residues long. CDR3 coding DNA: TGTGCCAGCAGTTACGGAGAGGGCAGTGGGGGTGAAGCTTTCTTT. Encoded protein: CASSYGEGSGGEAFF.

This clone was detected a few times. Other DNA variants within this sample encode the same CDR3. The rearrangement joins TRBV10-3 to TRBJ2-2; 7 bases align to TRBD2. This CDR3 is built from 17 residues. The V and J ends lost 6 bases and 8 bases, in that order; junction bases with no gene match: 18. CDR1 ENHRY and CDR2 SYGVKD come from the germline V gene. The CDR3 DNA follows: TGTGCCATCAGCCCGCCCGGGCGGGAGAGGGGTTGGGGGGAGCTGTTTTTT. Its protein is CAISPPGRERGWGELFF.

A note on this clone: A read error may account for a junction end that differs from germline. The chain is built from TRBV5-6 and TRBJ2-1; D perhaps matches TRBD2 (6 bases). CDR1 and CDR2 (germline): SGHDT, YYEEEE. The CDR3 is 12 amino acids. The DNA for the CDR3 is TGTGCCAGCAGCCTTGACGGGGGTGAGCAGCTCTTC. Translated, it gives CASSLDGGEQLF.

The chain uses TRBV7-3 and TRBJ2-7; D tentatively fits TRBD1 or TRBD2 (5 bases each). V was shortened by 8 bases and J by 2 bases, with 16 bases between the two germline ends. Looked up from germline, CDR1 is SGHTA and CDR2 is FQGTGA. The CDR3 is made up of 14 amino acids. The CDR3 is CASAQTGLPYEQYF. Here the CDR3 DNA reads TGTGCCAGCGCGCAAACGGGGCTACCCTACGAGCAGTACTTC.

The chain has TRBV9 and TRBJ2-1; 9 bases agree with TRBD1. From germline, CDR1 is SGDLS and CDR2 YYNGEE. The ends lost 3 bases at V and 1 base at J; junction bases unmatched: 5. The CDR3 spans 16 residues. The CDR3: CASSAGDRDSYNEQFF. Here the CDR3 DNA reads TGTGCCAGCAGCGCAGGGGACAGGGATTCCTACAATGAGCAGTTCTTC.

The V call is TRBV7-9, the J call TRBJ2-2; TRBD1 matches 8 bases. V lost 1 base and J lost 0; bases outside the gene matches: 4. Germline CDR1 is SEHNR and CDR2 is FQNEAQ (reference sequence). The CDR3 contains 17 residues. The CDR3 reads CASSLGRTGSNTGELFF. The CDR3 region has the DNA TGTGCCAGCAGCTTAGGGCGGACAGGGTCGAACACCGGGGAGCTGTTTTTT. The full variable domain, completed using reference TRBV7-9 and TRBJ2-2, is DTGVSQNPRHKITKRGQNVTFRCDPISEHNRLYWYRQTLGQGPEFLTYFQNEAQLEKSRLLSDRFSAERPKGSFSTLEIQRTEQGDSAMYLCASSLGRTGSNTGELFFGEGSRLTVL.

The chain carries TRBV28 and TRBJ1-2; the D is unclear. Trimming shortened V by 1 base and J by 0 bases, and 21 bases separated the two germline ends. Germline CDR1 reads MDHEN; CDR2 reads SYDVKM. The CDR3 covers 19 residues. CDR3 coding DNA: TGTGCCAGCAGTTTATTTGGCGGTCACTTGACTATCTCTAACTATGGCTACACCTTC. Translation gives CASSLFGGHLTISNYGYTF.

This chain uses TRBV27 with TRBJ2-7; D remains unclear. The length of the CDR3 is 13 residues. Trimming stripped 3 bases from V and 6 bases from J, with 12 bases between. Germline V gene data show CDR1 as MNHEY and CDR2 as SMNVEV (reference sequence). CDR3 nucleotides: TGTGCCAGCAGTTTGGGCTCCCTTCGCGAGCAGTACTTC. Amino acid sequence: CASSLGSLREQYF.

This clone has just a few counts. The gene calls are TRBV19 and TRBJ2-7, with D uncertain. Germline values: CDR1 LNHDA, CDR2 SQIVND (reference sequence). With 3 bases removed from V and 7 bases from J, the gap between germline ends came to 10 bases. This CDR3 is 12 amino acids long. CDR3 DNA sequence: TGTGCCAGTAGTATGTGGATGGGAGAGCAGTACTTC. It yields the protein CASSMWMGEQYF.

This clone was recorded once. V is TRBV14 and J is TRBJ2-5; D unclear. The CDR3 totals 17 residues. V lost 0 bases, J lost 2 bases, and 16 bases lay in between. In germline, CDR1 is SGHDN, CDR2 FVKESK. CDR3: CASSQDPPRRPQETQYF. The CDR3 coding sequence is TGTGCCAGCAGCCAAGATCCCCCTAGGCGTCCACAAGAGACCCAGTACTTC.

This clone was recorded once. The chain recombines TRBV9 with TRBJ2-3; possibly TRBD1 for D (7 bases). Deletions cut 3 bases from V and 4 bases from J, with 18 bases between. The length of the CDR3 is 16 residues. CDR1 and CDR2 from the germline V gene are SGDLS and YYNGEE. CDR3 in DNA: TGTGCCAGCAGCGCCGGAGGGGGCTTCGCGGCAGATACGCAGTATTTT. Its translation: CASSAGGGFAADTQYF. Full variable domain (remainder filled in from reference TRBV9 and TRBJ2-3): DSGVTQTPKHLITATGQRVTLRCSPRSGDLSVYWYQQSLDQGLQFLIQYYNGEERAKGNILERFSAQQFPDLHSELNLSSLELGDSALYFCASSAGGGFAADTQYFGPGTRLTVL.

This clone is a singleton in its sample. The chain links TRBV6-6 to TRBJ1-4; D remains unclear. Deletions cut 2 bases from V and 4 bases from J, with 8 bases between. Germline-derived CDR1 and CDR2 are MNHNY and SVGAGI (reference sequence). The length of the CDR3 is 14 residues. The chain's CDR3 is CASSYARFNEKLFF. DNA of the CDR3: TGTGCCAGCAGTTACGCACGCTTTAATGAAAAACTGTTTTTT.

V usage is TRBV28 and J usage is TRBJ1-2; no clear D. CDR3 length equals 12 residues. With 7 bases removed from V and 7 bases from J, the gap between germline ends came to 13 bases. The germline V gene has CDR1 MDHEN and CDR2 SYDVKM. The CDR3 nucleotides read TGTGCCAGCACCAATGATGGGTTTGGCTACACCTTC. Its translation is CASTNDGFGYTF.

This clone appeared a few times. The chain employs TRBV10-3 and TRBJ2-1; no clear D. V dropped 3 bases and J dropped 0 bases, with 15 bases sitting between them. This CDR3 region has 17 residues. From germline, CDR1 is ENHRY and CDR2 SYGVKD. Here the CDR3 reads CAISESEYRSSYNEQFF. CDR3 coding DNA: TGTGCCATCAGTGAATCGGAATATAGGAGCTCCTACAATGAGCAGTTCTTC.

The CDR3, as DNA: TGCAGCGTTTACCGGACAGGGACGATACAAGAGACCCAGTACTTC. It codes for CSVYRTGTIQETQYF. The rearrangement uses TRBV29-1 and TRBJ2-5, with 8 bases that match TRBD1. With 5 bases clipped from V and 2 bases from J, the junction kept 10 bases outside the gene matches. The germline V gene encodes CDR1 SQVTM and CDR2 ANQGSEA. This CDR3 region has 15 residues.

This chain uses TRBV2 with TRBJ2-7; D remains ambiguous. The CDR3 is 12 amino acids. V lost 6 bases, J lost 0 bases, and 6 bases lay in between. CDR1 is SNHLY and CDR2 is FYNNEI in the germline V gene. The CDR3 is CASRASSYEQYF. For the CDR3, the DNA is TGTGCCAGCAGGGCAAGCTCCTACGAGCAGTACTTC.

The rearrangement uses TRBV30 and TRBJ2-5; no definite D call. This CDR3 region has 13 residues. The germline V and J ends were trimmed by 1 base and 1 base, with 7 bases remaining between them. Germline lookup yields CDR1 GTSNPN and CDR2 SVGIG (reference sequence). CDR3 amino acids: CAWSEAFQETQYF. The CDR3 DNA sequence: TGTGCCTGGAGTGAGGCTTTCCAAGAGACCCAGTACTTC. Complete variable domain (other parts from reference TRBV30 and TRBJ2-5): SQTIHQWPATLVQPVGSPLSLECTVEGTSNPNLYWYRQAAGRGLQLLFYSVGIGQISSEVPQNLSASRPQDRQFILSSKKLLLSDSGFYLCAWSEAFQETQYFGPGTRLLVL.